This entry lists 27 T cell receptor beta chains sequenced from one sample in a study of blood T cell repertoires in COVID-19. Produced via immunoSEQ multiplex PCR; TCRdb's table is partial and in-frame only. The profile covers 100,000 or so clones, with 70% to 80% appearing a single time and roughly 12% taken by the ten largest. The sequencing input was peripheral blood. The receptors originated from a woman in her 70s with acute or convalescent COVID-19.

This clone has a single count. V gene TRBV19 combines with J gene TRBJ1-2; D might be TRBD1 (5 bases). The CDR3 spans 14 residues. V was clipped by 2 bases and J by 4 bases, with 11 bases between them. CDR1 is LNHDA, CDR2 SQIVND, per germline (reference sequence). The CDR3 DNA reads as TGTGCCAGTAGTATAAGCAGGACAATCTATGGCTACACCTTC. Protein product: CASSISRTIYGYTF.

The chain uses TRBV3-1 (or the pseudogene TRBV3-2) and TRBJ2-5; 15 bases match TRBD2. Germline CDR1 and CDR2: LGHDT and YNNKEL (reference sequence). Unmatched junction bases numbered 8, after V lost 7 bases and J lost 5 bases. There are 16 residues in the CDR3. Here the CDR3 DNA reads TGTGCCAGCAACTCAAGAGGGACTAGCGGGGGGGAGACCCAGTACTTC. This encodes CASNSRGTSGGETQYF.

The chain carries TRBV27 and TRBJ1-5; TRBD1 matches 9 bases. J was trimmed by 4 bases and V by 4 bases; bases with no gene match: 8. The CDR3 extends over 16 amino acids. The germline V gene has CDR1 MNHEY and CDR2 SMNVEV (reference sequence). CDR3 sequence (DNA): TGTGCCAGCAGTTCATCACAGGGGGCGATTAATCAGCCCCAGCATTTT. This translates into CASSSSQGAINQPQHF.

The chain joins TRBV10-2 to TRBJ1-1; maybe TRBD1 (5 bases). Per the germline V gene, CDR1 is WSHSY and CDR2 is SAAADI. V was cut by 2 bases and J by 1 base, with 8 bases left in between. The CDR3 length is 14 residues. CDR3 in amino acids: CASSETGQNTEAFF. CDR3 DNA: TGCGCCAGCAGTGAGACAGGACAGAACACTGAAGCTTTCTTT.

V usage is TRBV7-9 and J usage is TRBJ2-3, with a tentative D call TRBD2 (5 bases). CDR1 is SEHNR, CDR2 FQNEAQ, per germline (reference sequence). The CDR3 is 14 amino acids. V gave up 1 base and J gave up 0 bases, with 5 bases separating them. The CDR3 protein is CASSLGTSTDTQYF. The CDR3 DNA reads TGTGCCAGCAGCTTAGGGACTAGCACAGATACGCAGTATTTT. The complete variable domain, with remaining parts taken from reference TRBV7-9 and TRBJ2-3, reads DTGVSQNPRHKITKRGQNVTFRCDPISEHNRLYWYRQTLGQGPEFLTYFQNEAQLEKSRLLSDRFSAERPKGSFSTLEIQRTEQGDSAMYLCASSLGTSTDTQYFGPGTRLTVL.

With regard to this clone: Compared with germline, one end of the junction differs, possibly owing to a read error. This CDR3 is also generated by other DNA sequences in the sample. This rearrangement joins TRBV20-1 to TRBJ2-5, with D possibly being TRBD2 (5 bases). The germline gives CDR1 DFQATT, CDR2 SNEGSKA (reference sequence). The CDR3 is 10 residues long. As DNA, the CDR3 is TGCAGTGCTGGGAGAGAGACTCAGTACTTC. Translation gives CSAGRETQYF.

Only one count was recorded for this clone. The CDR3 sequence is CASRGGQGMPYEQYF. The CDR3 DNA reads TGTGCCAGCAGAGGCGGGCAGGGGATGCCCTACGAGCAGTACTTC. The chain recombines TRBV27 with TRBJ2-7, with TRBD1 as a possible D gene (6 bases). The CDR3 contains 15 residues. The germline CDR1 and CDR2 sequences are MNHEY and SMNVEV (reference sequence). V was cut by 6 bases and J by 2 bases, with 17 bases left in between.

The chain carries TRBV10-3 and TRBJ2-1; 8 nucleotides agree with TRBD1. The germline V gene encodes CDR1 ENHRY and CDR2 SYGVKD. This CDR3 has 12 residues. V was clipped by 7 bases and J by 7 bases; unmatched bases: 3. The CDR3, as DNA: TGTGCCATCACAGGGGGCTCGAATGAGCAGTTCTTC. Residues: CAITGGSNEQFF.

The chain joins TRBV10-3 to TRBJ1-4; D gene uncertain. The CDR3 has 15 amino acids. The germline V gene encodes CDR1 ENHRY and CDR2 SYGVKD. V was trimmed by 0 bases and J by 4 bases, leaving 9 bases between them. The CDR3 spells CAISESYGDNEKLFF. The CDR3 nucleotides read TGTGCCATCAGTGAGTCTTACGGGGATAATGAAAAACTGTTTTTT.

This clone came up a few times. The genes are TRBV20-1 and TRBJ1-2; D gene unclear. Between the trimmed V and J ends, which lost 7 bases and 5 bases, there was a span of 11 bases. Germline values: CDR1 DFQATT, CDR2 SNEGSKA (reference sequence). The CDR3 loop spans 11 amino acids. The CDR3 is CSGMTPYGYTF. In nucleotides, the CDR3 is TGCAGTGGAATGACACCGTATGGCTACACCTTC.

The chain recombines TRBV5-1 with TRBJ2-2; D is perhaps TRBD2 (5 bases). The CDR3 loop spans 15 amino acids. CDR1 and CDR2 (germline): SGHRS, YFSETQ. Between the trimmed V and J ends, which lost 4 bases and 3 bases, there was a span of 13 bases. CDR3 residues: CASSIVSGDTGELFF. The CDR3 coding sequence is TGCGCCAGCAGCATTGTCTCCGGGGACACCGGGGAGCTGTTTTTT.

V and J are TRBV5-4 and TRBJ2-3; 9 bases align to TRBD2. J gave up 2 bases and V 0 bases, and 10 bases lay outside the gene matches. CDR3 size: 18 residues. Germline-derived CDR1 and CDR2 are SGHNT and YYREEE (reference sequence). This chain's CDR3 is CASSLAYLAGALTDTQYF. In DNA, the CDR3 is TGTGCCAGCAGCTTGGCCTACTTAGCGGGGGCCCTCACAGATACGCAGTATTTT.

This chain connects TRBV25-1 to TRBJ2-3; 14 positions match TRBD2. The V gene's germline CDR1 is MGHDK and CDR2 SYGVNS. With 3 bases clipped from V and 7 bases from J, the junction kept 6 bases outside the gene matches. The CDR3 is 16 residues long. CDR3 DNA: TGTGCCAGCAGTGAGCGGACTAGCGGGGGGCAAAATACGCAGTATTTT. Its translation is CASSERTSGGQNTQYF.

Only a few counts were recorded for this clone. The chain couples TRBV12-3 or TRBV12-4 to TRBJ1-1, with D possibly matching TRBD1 (5 bases). The CDR3 loop spans 12 amino acids. With 3 bases removed from V and 8 bases from J, the gap between germline ends came to 10 bases. This CDR3 reads CASSFNRGEAFF. The CDR3 region has the DNA TGTGCCAGCAGTTTTAATAGGGGCGAAGCTTTCTTT.

This sequence joins TRBV29-1 and TRBJ1-4, with 8 nucleotides matching TRBD1. The germline V gene has CDR1 SQVTM and CDR2 ANQGSEA. The CDR3 totals 12 residues. After removal of 7 bases from V and 8 bases from J, the junction contained 6 bases not matched to a gene. The DNA for the CDR3 is TGCAGCGCTGGACAGGGAAGGGAAAAACTGTTTTTT. Its translation is CSAGQGREKLFF.

This rearrangement joins TRBV6-2 or TRBV6-3 to TRBJ1-1, with D tentatively TRBD1 (5 bases). The CDR3 has 16 residues. With 2 bases removed from V and 6 bases from J, the gap between germline ends came to 19 bases. In germline, CDR1 is MNHEY, CDR2 SVGEGT. In DNA, the CDR3 is TGTGCCAGCAGTTACGGTGGGGGGGGAGTACAGCCTGAAGCTTTCTTT. Translating it yields CASSYGGGGVQPEAFF.

The V and J genes are TRBV6-5 and TRBJ1-4; a weak D match, TRBD1 (5 bases). Looked up from germline, CDR1 is MNHEY and CDR2 is SVGAGI. Trimming left V 5 bases short and J 6 bases short, with 13 bases between. CDR3 length: 14 residues. CDR3 residues: CASSNLRGDEKLFF. The CDR3 DNA reads TGTGCCAGCAGTAACCTACGGGGGGATGAAAAACTGTTTTTT.

This CDR3 reads CASSLGGENQPQHF. The CDR3, as DNA: TGTGCCAGCAGCTTAGGGGGCGAAAATCAGCCCCAGCATTTT. J is TRBJ1-5 and V is TRBV7-8; possible D gene TRBD1, 5 bases. The CDR3 length is 14 residues. V lost 1 base to trimming and J lost 4 bases, with 8 bases between them. The germline CDR1 and CDR2 sequences are SGHVS and FQNEAQ.

This clone has more than one count but fewer than ten. The chain carries TRBV2 and TRBJ1-1; D is unresolved. CDR1 is SNHLY and CDR2 is FYNNEI in the germline V gene. The CDR3 is made up of 14 amino acids. Trimming stripped 7 bases from V and 0 bases from J, with 12 bases between. CDR3 amino acids: CASKAGLMNTEAFF. The CDR3 coding sequence is TGTGCCAGCAAGGCTGGACTAATGAACACTGAAGCTTTCTTT.

The chain couples TRBV19 to TRBJ1-2; 10 bases map to TRBD1. Germline V lookup: CDR1 LNHDA, CDR2 SQIVND (reference sequence). J lost 8 bases, V lost 7 bases, and 19 bases had no gene match. This CDR3 is 17 amino acids long. Here the CDR3 DNA reads TGTGCCAGTACCCGAGGAGGGACAGGGGCCTCCGGGGGAGGCTACACCTTC. Translating gives CASTRGGTGASGGGYTF.

The chain links TRBV2 to TRBJ2-1; maybe TRBD1 (5 bases). The CDR3 spans 15 residues. Germline CDR1 reads SNHLY; CDR2 reads FYNNEI. The germline V and J ends were trimmed by 7 bases and 5 bases, with 18 bases remaining between them. The DNA for the CDR3 is TGTGCCAGCATTAGAGATCGCCAGGGTAACAATGAGCAGTTCTTC. This gives the protein CASIRDRQGNNEQFF.

The chain has TRBV18 and TRBJ1-2, with 12 bases lining up with TRBD1. The V and J ends lost 1 base and 8 bases, in that order; junction bases with no gene match: 8. This CDR3 region has 16 residues. Per germline, CDR1 KGHSH and CDR2 LQKENI. CDR3 sequence: CASSPQGQGAREGYTF. The CDR3 DNA reads as TGTGCCAGCTCACCACAGGGACAGGGGGCGCGAGAAGGCTACACCTTC.

There are a few counts of this clone. The V call is TRBV11-2, the J call TRBJ1-2; a possible D gene is TRBD1 (6 bases). V was clipped by 5 bases and J by 2 bases, with 9 bases between them. The CDR3 loop spans 13 amino acids. Looked up from germline, CDR1 is SGHAT and CDR2 is FQNNGV. In DNA, the CDR3 is TGTGCCAGCAGCCCTGACAGGAACTATGGCTACACCTTC. The encoded protein is CASSPDRNYGYTF.

This chain joins TRBV10-3 and TRBJ2-1; possible D gene TRBD1, 6 bases. Trimming pared 11 bases from V and 5 bases from J, leaving 10 bases between. The CDR3 covers 11 residues. Germline V lookup: CDR1 ENHRY, CDR2 SYGVKD. In nucleotides, the CDR3 is TGTGCCGCCGGGACAAACAATGAGCAGTTCTTC. This gives the protein CAAGTNNEQFF.

V and J are TRBV25-1 and TRBJ1-5, with 10 bases matching TRBD1. V lost 5 bases to trimming and J lost 3 bases; unmatched junction nucleotides: 1. CDR1 is MGHDK, CDR2 SYGVNS, per germline. CDR3 length: 14 residues. CDR3 nucleotides: TGTGCCAGCAGTAGACAGGGGGCCAATCAGCCCCAGCATTTT. Encoded protein: CASSRQGANQPQHF.

This sequence joins TRBV7-3 and TRBJ2-5; D is possibly TRBD2 (7 bases). The CDR3 runs to 14 residues. Between the trimmed V and J ends, which lost 2 bases and 5 bases, there was a span of 12 bases. Germline values: CDR1 SGHTA, CDR2 FQGTGA. In DNA, the CDR3 is TGTGCCAGCAGCTTAGGTGGGGGGGCGGAGACCCAGTACTTC. Translating it yields CASSLGGGAETQYF.

The chain joins TRBV6-2 or TRBV6-3 to TRBJ2-3; D is unclear. Per germline, CDR1 MNHEY and CDR2 SVGEGT. CDR3 length: 16 residues. Trimming took off 2 bases at V and 0 bases at J, with 12 bases between the two ends. The CDR3 loop reads CASSYSQATSTDTQYF. CDR3 bases: TGTGCCAGCAGTTACAGTCAGGCCACTAGCACAGATACGCAGTATTTT.